What follows describes a single T cell receptor (beta chain). The sample belongs to a study of OX40 agonist ivuxolimab in advanced cancers. TCRdb's table, derived via immunoSEQ multiplex PCR, lists solely in-frame clones and lacks some. This sample carries over 80,000 clones, approximately 90% of them seen once, and the ten largest clones take about 0.3%. In germline, CDR1 is SGHRS, CDR2 YFSETQ. The CDR3 totals 13 residues. The V gene lost 9 bases and the J gene lost 5 bases, with 17 bases spanning the gap. Anyone with autoimmune disease history or systemic immunosuppression was excluded. Blood was sampled at baseline, cycle 4 day 1, and cycle 7 day 1.

This chain joins TRBV5-1 and TRBJ2-5; TRBD1 is a possible D gene (5 bases). The sequencing here drew on CD4+ or CD8+ T cells sorted from blood, taken in a trial of the OX40 agonist ivuxolimab. This TCR derives from an adult with an advanced solid tumor such as melanoma, head and neck, liver or kidney cancer. The CDR3 DNA reads TGCGCCACCAGAAGGGGCTTCGGGGAGACCCAGTACTTC. Its translation: CATRRGFGETQYF.